This T cell receptor beta chain was found in a study of CD8 T cells in Susac syndrome. With random hexamers, about 0.45 to 1 ug RNA was reverse transcribed. Amplification of TCR beta CDR3 by immunoSEQ multiplex PCR spanned 54 Vbeta and 13 Jbeta. TCRdb re-derived calls from the immunoSEQ multiplex PCR reads in MiXCR, one entry per CDR3 protein. This table holds 80,000 or so distinct CDR3 sequences, approximately 96% found once. CDR3 length: 15 residues. J gave up 4 bases and V 5 bases, and 7 bases lay outside the gene matches. CDR1 is MNHEY, CDR2 SVGAGI, per germline. About this clonotype: What it recognizes is unknown.

Study-wide results and limits: Maximal CD8+ clonal expansion in Susac was observed within TEMRA cells and among active patients.

V usage is TRBV6-5 and J usage is TRBJ2-2; 7 bases fit TRBD1. Sample: CD8+ T cells from PBMCs. The sequence came from a human donor with Susac syndrome. The CDR3 is CASSRGTESTGELFF. In nucleotides, the CDR3 is TGTGCCAGCAGTAGAGGGACAGAAAGCACCGGGGAGCTGTTTTTT.